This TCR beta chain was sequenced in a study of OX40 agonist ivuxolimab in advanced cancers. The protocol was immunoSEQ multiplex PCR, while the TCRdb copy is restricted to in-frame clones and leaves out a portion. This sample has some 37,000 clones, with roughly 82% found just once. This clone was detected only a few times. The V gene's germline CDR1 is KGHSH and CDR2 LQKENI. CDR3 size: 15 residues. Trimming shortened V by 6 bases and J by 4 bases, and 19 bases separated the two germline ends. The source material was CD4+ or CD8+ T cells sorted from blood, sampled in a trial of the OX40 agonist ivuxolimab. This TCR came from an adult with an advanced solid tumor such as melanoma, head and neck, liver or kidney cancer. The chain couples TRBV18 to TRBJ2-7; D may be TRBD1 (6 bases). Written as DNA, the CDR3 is TGTGCCAGCTCCCTCGGTCAGGGGTACATTTACGAGCAGTACTTC. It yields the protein CASSLGQGYIYEQYF. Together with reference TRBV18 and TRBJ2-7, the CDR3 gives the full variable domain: NAGVMQNPRHLVRRRGQEARLRCSPMKGHSHVYWYRQLPEEGLKFMVYLQKENIIDESGMPKERFSAEFPKEGPSILRIQQVVRGDSAAYFCASSLGQGYIYEQYFGPGTRLTVT.